This TCR beta chain was profiled in a study of T cell responses to AZD1222 COVID-19 vaccine. Sequenced by immunoSEQ multiplex PCR; TCRdb stores in-frame clones only, minus some. The sample records some 180,000 clones, 85% to 95% being singletons. This CDR3 is built from 16 residues. CDR1 and CDR2 from the germline V gene are LGHDT and YNNKEL (reference sequence). V shed 2 bases and J shed 1 base, with 12 bases lying between them. The input for sequencing was peripheral blood, taken on day 0 of AZD1222 vaccination. The receptor was isolated from an adult in good health. The chain employs TRBV3-1 (or the pseudogene TRBV3-2) and TRBJ2-1; tentative D call: TRBD2 (5 bases). CDR3 DNA sequence: TGTGCCAGCAGCCAACGAACTAGTTGGTCCTACAATGAGCAGTTCTTC. Encoded protein: CASSQRTSWSYNEQFF.